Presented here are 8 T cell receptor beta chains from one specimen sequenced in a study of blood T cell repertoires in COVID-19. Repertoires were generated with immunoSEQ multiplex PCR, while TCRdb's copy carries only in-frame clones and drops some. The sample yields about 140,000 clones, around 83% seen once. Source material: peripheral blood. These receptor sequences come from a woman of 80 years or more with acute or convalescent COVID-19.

CDR3 nucleotides: TGTGCCAGCAGGTCCGGGACAGGGGGCTACGAGCAGTACTTC. It specifies CASRSGTGGYEQYF. The V and J genes are TRBV27 and TRBJ2-7; 11 bases agree with TRBD1. Germline V gene lookup returns CDR1 MNHEY and CDR2 SMNVEV (reference sequence). V shed 6 bases, J shed 3 bases, and the junction held 4 bases outside the gene matches. The CDR3 contains 14 residues.

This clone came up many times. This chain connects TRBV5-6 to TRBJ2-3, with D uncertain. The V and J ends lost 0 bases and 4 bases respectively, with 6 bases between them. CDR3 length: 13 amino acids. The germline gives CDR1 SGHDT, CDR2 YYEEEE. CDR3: CASSLGLPDTQYF. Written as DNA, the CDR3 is TGTGCCAGCAGCTTGGGACTTCCAGATACGCAGTATTTT.

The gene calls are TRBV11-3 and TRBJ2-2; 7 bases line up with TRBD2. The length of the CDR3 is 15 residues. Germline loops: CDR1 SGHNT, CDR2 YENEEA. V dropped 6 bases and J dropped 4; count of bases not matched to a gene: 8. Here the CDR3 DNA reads TGTGCCAGCAGTCGCTGGGGCGGGAGCACCGGGGAGCTGTTTTTT. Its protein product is CASSRWGGSTGELFF.

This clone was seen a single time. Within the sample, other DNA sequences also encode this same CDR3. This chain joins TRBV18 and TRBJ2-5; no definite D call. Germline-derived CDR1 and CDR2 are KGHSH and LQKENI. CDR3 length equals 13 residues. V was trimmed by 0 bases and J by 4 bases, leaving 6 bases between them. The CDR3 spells CASSPPVRETQYF. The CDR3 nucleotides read TGTGCCAGCTCACCACCTGTTAGAGAGACCCAGTACTTC.

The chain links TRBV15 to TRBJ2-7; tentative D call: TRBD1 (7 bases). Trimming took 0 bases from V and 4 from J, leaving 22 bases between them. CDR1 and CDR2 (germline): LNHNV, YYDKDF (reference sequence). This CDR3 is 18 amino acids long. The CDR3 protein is CATSRERGPDRAAYEQYF. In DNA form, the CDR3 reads TGTGCCACCAGCAGAGAGCGGGGCCCAGACAGGGCCGCTTACGAGCAGTACTTC.

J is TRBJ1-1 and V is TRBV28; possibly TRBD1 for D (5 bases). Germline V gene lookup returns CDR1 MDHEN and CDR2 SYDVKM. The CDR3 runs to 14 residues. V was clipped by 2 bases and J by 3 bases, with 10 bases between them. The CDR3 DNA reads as TGTGCCAGCAGTTTAACGGGGGGGGACACTGAAGCTTTCTTT. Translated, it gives CASSLTGGDTEAFF.

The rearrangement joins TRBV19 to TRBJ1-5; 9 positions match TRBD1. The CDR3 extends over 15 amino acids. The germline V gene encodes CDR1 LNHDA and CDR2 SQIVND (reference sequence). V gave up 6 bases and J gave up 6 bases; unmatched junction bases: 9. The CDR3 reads CASSDGDRVIQPQHF. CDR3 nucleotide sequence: TGTGCCAGTAGCGATGGGGACAGGGTTATTCAGCCCCAGCATTTT.

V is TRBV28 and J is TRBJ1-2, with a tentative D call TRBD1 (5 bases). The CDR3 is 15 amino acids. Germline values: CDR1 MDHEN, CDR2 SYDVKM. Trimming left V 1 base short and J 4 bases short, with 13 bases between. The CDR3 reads CASSLYRQLGYGYTF. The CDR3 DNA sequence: TGTGCCAGCAGTTTATACAGACAGCTTGGCTATGGCTACACCTTC.